This entry features one T cell receptor beta chain sequence. These data originate in a study of blood T cell repertoires in COVID-19. Study information: Samples of COVID-19 (acute and convalescent) were obtained from the United States, Italy and Spain. The analysed material was cDNA or gDNA that came from T cells, B-cell-depleted T cells, or PBMCs.

Under the authors' procedure: Estimates of nucleated cell counts were drawn from the amplification of reference gene primers. Sequencing used immunoSEQ multiplex PCR; TCRdb keeps in-frame clones, though not all of them. The V and J calls and clone size are taken from that table; D and trimming were inferred from the DNA. The table has 250,000 to 300,000 clones, over 75% seen once. The germline V gene has CDR1 LGHNA and CDR2 YSLEER. CDR3 size: 16 residues. Germline trimming cut 4 bases from V and 4 bases from J; bases unmatched to any gene: 5. The TCR originated in a woman aged 70-85 years with COVID-19, enrolled during active disease. The J gene is TRBJ1-4, the V gene TRBV4-3; 11 bases are a match to TRBD1. The sample was peripheral blood. The CDR3 loop is CASSRGQGANNEKLFF. DNA for the CDR3: TGCGCCAGCAGCCGAGGACAGGGGGCGAATAATGAAAAACTGTTTTTT.